This T cell receptor (beta chain) stems from a study of T-cell reconstitution after alpha-beta-depleted transplantation in children. This clonotype was recorded a few times. Antigen specificity is unknown. Germline V gives CDR1 GTSNPN, CDR2 SVGIG (reference sequence). Trimming pared 3 bases from V and 2 bases from J, leaving 11 bases between. CDR3 length: 14 amino acids. Study-level points and caveats: Most T-cell counts and diversity one year after the transplant came from T cells that were newly produced. After transplant, at about two months, alpha-beta T cells were reportedly derived from several hundred expanded graft clones. Surviving thymic progenitors and recipient T cells were the source of high TCRbeta diversity at day 60 in some patients.

A library of TCRbeta sequences, prepared with unique molecular identifiers, was generated. TCRdb processed the PCR reads anew with MiXCR; each CDR3 protein has one entry. The table has a few hundred thousand distinct CDR3 sequences, 11% seen once; the top ten hold around a quarter. This chain links TRBV30 with TRBJ2-1; D gene ambiguous. This clonotype originated in a male patient between 2 and 10 years old who had a stem cell transplant for chronic granulomatous disease, so the T cells may come from the graft donor. The starting material was peripheral blood, obtained 180 days after TCRalphabeta/CD19-depleted stem cell transplant. The CDR3 protein is CAWRSKKAYNEQFF. In nucleotides, the CDR3 is TGTGCCTGGAGGAGTAAGAAAGCCTACAATGAGCAGTTCTTC.